This TCR beta chain was documented in a study of Ad26.COV2.S vaccination and SARS-CoV-2 variants. In the study overall: Ad26.COV2.S shots went into the muscle once or twice, 56 days apart. Points from the study as a whole: It is possible that the TCR breadth and depth analyses underestimated the total T cell responses.

The protocol was immunoSEQ multiplex PCR, while the TCRdb copy is restricted to in-frame clones and leaves out a portion. The sample contains about 320,000 clones, 70% to 90% of which appear only once. Regarding treatment: about 20 received Ad26.COV2.S at low or high dose, single or two shots; about 5 received placebo; per-sample allocation not given. Day 63 after the first injection of vaccine or placebo was the sampling time. As for this clone: Its antigen is currently unknown.

This CDR3 spans 14 amino acids. Trimming took 7 bases from V and 3 from J, leaving 15 bases between them. Germline V lookup: CDR1 LNHDA, CDR2 SQIVND (reference sequence). This chain connects TRBV19 to TRBJ1-1; D is unresolved. This receptor was identified in a person aged 18 to 65 who received the Ad26.COV2.S COVID-19 vaccine or a placebo. The source material was peripheral blood, sampled in a trial of Ad26.COV2.S vaccine versus placebo. CDR3 protein: CASKSLNPDTEAFF. As DNA, the CDR3 is TGTGCCAGTAAATCCCTCAACCCAGACACTGAAGCTTTCTTT. Based on the CDR3 plus reference TRBV19 and TRBJ1-1, the full variable domain is DGGITQSPKYLFRKEGQNVTLSCEQNLNHDAMYWYRQDPGQGLRLIYYSQIVNDFQKGDIAEGYSVSREKKESFPLTVTSAQKNPTAFYLCASKSLNPDTEAFFGQGTRLTVV.